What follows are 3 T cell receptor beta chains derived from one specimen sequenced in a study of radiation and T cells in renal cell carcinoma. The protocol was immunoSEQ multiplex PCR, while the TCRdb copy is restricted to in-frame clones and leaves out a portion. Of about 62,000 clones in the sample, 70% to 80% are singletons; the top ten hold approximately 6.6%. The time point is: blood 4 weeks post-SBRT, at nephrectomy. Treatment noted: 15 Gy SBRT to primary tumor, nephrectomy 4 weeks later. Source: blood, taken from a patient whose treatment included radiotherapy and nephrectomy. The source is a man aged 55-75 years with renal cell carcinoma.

This chain's CDR3 is CASSPLGAGELFF. In DNA form, the CDR3 reads TGCGCCAGCAGCCCGTTGGGGGCCGGGGAGCTGTTTTTT. The chain is built from TRBV5-1 and TRBJ2-2; D assignment may be TRBD1 or TRBD2 (5 bases each). V was shortened by 4 bases and J by 6 bases, with 10 bases between the two germline ends. Germline loops: CDR1 SGHRS, CDR2 YFSETQ. This CDR3 is built from 13 residues. Filled out from reference TRBV5-1 and TRBJ2-2, the complete variable domain reads KAGVTQTPRYLIKTRGQQVTLSCSPISGHRSVSWYQQTPGQGLQFLFEYFSETQRNKGNFPGRFSGRQFSNSRSEMNVSTLELGDSALYLCASSPLGAGELFFGEGSRLTVL.

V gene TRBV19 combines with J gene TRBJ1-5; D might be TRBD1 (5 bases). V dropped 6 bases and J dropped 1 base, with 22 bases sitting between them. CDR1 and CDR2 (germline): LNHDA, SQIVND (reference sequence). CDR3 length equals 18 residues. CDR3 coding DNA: TGTGCCAGTAGCCACGCACGGAGGGGCCGGATCAGCAATCAGCCCCAGCATTTT. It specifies CASSHARRGRISNQPQHF.

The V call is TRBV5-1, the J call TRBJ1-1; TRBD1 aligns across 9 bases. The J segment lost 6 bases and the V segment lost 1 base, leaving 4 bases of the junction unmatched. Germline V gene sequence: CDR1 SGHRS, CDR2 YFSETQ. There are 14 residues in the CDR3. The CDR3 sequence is CASSLTGGDSEAFF. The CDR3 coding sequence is TGCGCCAGCAGCTTGACAGGGGGCGATTCTGAAGCTTTCTTT.